The clone carrying this T cell receptor beta chain has ten or more counts. This sample was taken from a study of patients and donors after allogeneic stem cell transplantation. MiXCR was run by TCRdb on the RT-PCR reads, yielding one entry per CDR3 protein. The data contain some 880,000 distinct CDR3 sequences, more than 15% of them singletons. The CDR3 sequence is 13 residues long. The germline gives CDR1 DFQATT, CDR2 SNEGSKA (reference sequence). The V gene lost 3 bases and the J gene lost 1 base, with 9 bases spanning the gap. The sequencing sample was made of blood, either unsorted or a sorted T cell fraction (not recorded which). The rearrangement joins TRBV20-1 to TRBJ1-1, with D possibly being TRBD1 (5 bases). This TCR was sampled from a human donor who was either an allogeneic HSCT recipient or a stem cell or donor lymphocyte infusion donor (not recorded which). It is not recorded whose cells these are; they may come from a transplant donor. The CDR3 DNA reads as TGCAGTGCTAGGGGGACTGCGAACACTGAAGCTTTCTTT. Its translation: CSARGTANTEAFF.